These 9 T cell receptor beta chains were all obtained from the same sample, sequenced in a study of cytomegalovirus exposure and HLA in healthy donors. PCR was performed using 60 Vbeta and 13 Jbeta primers. Profiling relied on immunoSEQ multiplex PCR, and the TCRdb table lists in-frame clones only, not all of them. The table includes 150,000 or so clones, 65% to 80% detected once. Sequencing was done on a sample of PBMCs. The receptors derive from a man aged 18 to 29 in good health and CMV-seronegative.

The chain joins TRBV15 to TRBJ2-7; D gene unclear. Trimming cost V 0 bases and J 3 bases, with 9 bases left between them. Germline V lookup: CDR1 LNHNV, CDR2 YYDKDF (reference sequence). This CDR3 contains 14 residues. The CDR3 sequence is CATSRDQASYEQYV. The CDR3 nucleotides read TGTGCCACCAGCAGAGATCAGGCCAGCTACGAGCAGTACGTC.

This clone occurred a few times. The J gene is TRBJ1-6, the V gene TRBV28; no firm D call. The CDR3 is 15 amino acids. Germline CDR1 reads MDHEN; CDR2 reads SYDVKM. Trimming pared 1 base from V and 8 bases from J, leaving 12 bases between. This CDR3 is CASSLLSGEDSPLHF. CDR3 sequence (DNA): TGTGCCAGCAGTTTATTATCTGGAGAAGATTCACCCCTCCACTTT.

This clone was counted a single time. The chain is built from TRBV7-9 and TRBJ2-7, with a possible D match to TRBD1 (5 bases). CDR1 is SEHNR and CDR2 is FQNEAQ in the germline V gene (reference sequence). Deletions cut 6 bases from V and 4 bases from J, with 13 bases between. The CDR3 totals 13 residues. The CDR3 nucleotides are TGTGCCAGCAGTCGTAAACAGGTTTACGAGCAGTACTTC. Its protein is CASSRKQVYEQYF. The variable domain in full, completed from reference TRBV7-9 and TRBJ2-7, reads DTGVSQNPRHKITKRGQNVTFRCDPISEHNRLYWYRQTLGQGPEFLTYFQNEAQLEKSRLLSDRFSAERPKGSFSTLEIQRTEQGDSAMYLCASSRKQVYEQYFGPGTRLTVT.

CDR3 region: CASSLIWTERANTEAFF. The CDR3 DNA reads TGCGCCAGCAGCTTAATATGGACAGAAAGGGCGAACACTGAAGCTTTCTTT. The V and J genes are TRBV5-1 and TRBJ1-1, with a weak D call TRBD1 (6 bases). The germline V gene encodes CDR1 SGHRS and CDR2 YFSETQ. The CDR3 is made up of 17 amino acids. V gave up 2 bases and J gave up 1 base, with 18 bases separating them. The whole variable domain, remainder taken from reference TRBV5-1 and TRBJ1-1, is KAGVTQTPRYLIKTRGQQVTLSCSPISGHRSVSWYQQTPGQGLQFLFEYFSETQRNKGNFPGRFSGRQFSNSRSEMNVSTLELGDSALYLCASSLIWTERANTEAFFGQGTRLTVV.

The rearrangement joins TRBV2 to TRBJ1-1; 9 bases are shared with TRBD1. Germline CDR1 and CDR2: SNHLY and FYNNEI. The CDR3 covers 15 residues. V shed 4 bases and J 0 bases; nucleotides not matched to a gene: 3. DNA of the CDR3: TGTGCCAGCAGTGTAGGGGACAGGGTGAACACTGAAGCTTTCTTT. Residues: CASSVGDRVNTEAFF.

This clone was seen a handful of times. The V and J genes are TRBV7-9 and TRBJ1-2; D gene ambiguous. CDR1 is SEHNR and CDR2 is FQNEAQ in the germline V gene (reference sequence). The length of the CDR3 is 16 residues. V was clipped by 5 bases and J by 0 bases, with 16 bases between them. The CDR3 bases are TGTGCCAGCAGCCACGACACACCTCCTGCTAACTATGGCTACACCTTC. This gives the protein CASSHDTPPANYGYTF.

V usage is TRBV28 and J usage is TRBJ2-3; weak D call: TRBD1 (6 bases). The CDR3 is made up of 15 amino acids. V shed 4 bases and J shed 2 bases, with 13 bases lying between them. Germline loops: CDR1 MDHEN, CDR2 SYDVKM. The CDR3 protein is CASSSYRDHTDTQYF. The CDR3 nucleotides are TGTGCCAGCAGTTCGTACAGGGACCACACAGATACGCAGTATTTT.

On this clone: Other DNA sequences in the sample encode the same CDR3. The gene calls are TRBV6-5 and TRBJ2-7, with D perhaps matching TRBD2 (6 bases). This CDR3 spans 14 amino acids. V was pared by 0 bases and J by 2 bases, with 8 bases between. Germline CDR1 MNHEY, CDR2 SVGAGI. CDR3 nucleotide sequence: TGTGCCAGCAGTTACTCGGGGGGACCCTACGAGCAGTACTTC. Translated: CASSYSGGPYEQYF.

This clone was observed a few times. This chain uses TRBV27 with TRBJ2-3, with a tentative D call TRBD1 (6 bases). Germline CDR1 MNHEY, CDR2 SMNVEV (reference sequence). The CDR3 runs to 13 residues. Trimming took 5 bases from V and 7 from J, leaving 13 bases between them. CDR3 bases: TGTGCCAGCAGTCCCCTGGGGGCAAATACGCAGTATTTT. Translation gives CASSPLGANTQYF.